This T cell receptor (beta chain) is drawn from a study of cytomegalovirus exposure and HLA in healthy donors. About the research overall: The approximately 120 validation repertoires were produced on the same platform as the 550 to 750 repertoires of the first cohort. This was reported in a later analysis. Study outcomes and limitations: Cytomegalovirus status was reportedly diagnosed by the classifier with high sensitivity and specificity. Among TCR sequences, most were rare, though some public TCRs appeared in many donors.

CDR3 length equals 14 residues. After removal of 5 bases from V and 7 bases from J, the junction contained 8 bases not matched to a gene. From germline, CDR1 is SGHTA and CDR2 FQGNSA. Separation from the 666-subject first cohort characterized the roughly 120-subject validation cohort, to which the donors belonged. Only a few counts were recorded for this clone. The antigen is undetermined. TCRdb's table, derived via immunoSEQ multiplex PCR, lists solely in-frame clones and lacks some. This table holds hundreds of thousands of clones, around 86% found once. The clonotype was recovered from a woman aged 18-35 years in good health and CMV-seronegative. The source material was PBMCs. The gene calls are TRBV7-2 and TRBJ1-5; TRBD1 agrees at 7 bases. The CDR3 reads CASSKDRVGQPQHF. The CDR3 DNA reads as TGTGCCAGCAGCAAAGACAGGGTAGGGCAGCCCCAGCATTTT.